This T cell receptor beta chain comes out of a study of blood T cells in healthy people across ages (dated by TCRdb to 2013 to 2016). Notes on the research overall: In model experiments, template switching captured roughly one uniquely barcoded TCR beta cDNA molecule for every two T cells. Donors were grouped into four age groups: young (average 16 years), middle-aged (over 35), aged (around 66) and long-lived (about 82). To avoid experimental bias, donors of different ages were distributed randomly across sequencing lanes. Two additional independent replicas of 1 million unique cDNA reads from the same blood draw were analyzed for two donors (one aged 18 to 30 and one aged 80 or older). Using deep sequencing normalized with unique cDNA molecular identifiers, the study measured how TCR beta repertoire diversity changes with age. Results and caveats for the whole study, not just this receptor: The CMV infection status of donors was not known, potentially confounding age-related changes in expanded clonotypes. Conclusive comparison of naive and antigen-experienced compartments was prevented by the profiling of bulk unsorted PBMCs. As age increased, observed TCR beta diversity per million T cells dropped in a roughly linear way, and a significant reduction was already evident by age 40. Compared with the aged group, the long-lived group had more naive CD4+ T cells, fewer expanded clones and increased TCR diversity, suggesting age selection. Observed TCR beta diversity correlated strongly with the percentage of naive T cells measured by flow cytometry. Estimates of total diversity from one million sequenced T cells were regarded as lower bounds and underestimates.

The cysteine opens and the phenylalanine closes a CDR3 of 15 amino acids. Only the CDR3 portion is preserved as DNA: 45 bases, with reading frame beginning at the first base. The germline V gene (reference sequence) sets CDR1 to MNHEY and CDR2 to SMNVEV. Trimming costs V 5 bases and J 4 bases, and their ends lie 17 bases apart. The donors were 40 or so Caucasian individuals from Russia, aged 6 to 90 years, who were systemically healthy. Each donor gave ten milliliters of peripheral blood, drawn into EDTA-treated Vacutainer tubes. Ficoll-Paque density-gradient centrifugation was used to isolate PBMCs, with at least 6.5 million per sample. Total RNA, at least 6 micrograms per sample, was extracted from PBMCs with Trizol reagent. The percentages of naive CD45RAhigh/CD27high T cells were determined by flow cytometry on a PBMC aliquot from every donor. Comments on this clonotype: Its specific antigen is unknown. Base qualities are not provided; no much larger clone lies one nucleotide away.

The library was produced with 5' RACE. The instrument given in TCRdb is Illumina HiSeq 2500. A second PCR of about 7 to 12 cycles was run with a J-beta primer mix and a sample-barcoded 5' primer. A unique molecular identifier was introduced onto each TCR beta cDNA molecule by a template-switch 5' adaptor carrying 12 random nucleotides. At least 2.5 million CDR3-containing paired-end reads were obtained from each sample. First-strand cDNA synthesis was performed from all RNA using the Mint cDNA synthesis kit, with priming by a TRBC-specific oligonucleotide. Following uracil-DNA glycosylase treatment, all cDNA underwent a first 18-cycle PCR with the universal primers M1SS and BC2_uni_R. On the study's bioinformatics: For normalization, 1 million high-quality reads were randomly selected from each sample, with every read carrying a distinct molecular identifier. Instead of being binned into consensus sequences, reads with shared molecular identifiers were discarded. MiTCR, with a Q25 quality threshold and the strictest error-elimination algorithm, was used for CDR3 identification, clonotype clustering and error correction. A nonparametric unseen species model using Euler transformation provided a lower-bound estimate of total TCR beta diversity. TCRdb handled the public reads itself, with Q25 trimming in fastp and clone calling in MiXCR, and kept productive beta chains. Each record represents a unique CDR3 protein, reported with the most common genes and DNA among its rows. Clone size and V and J calls follow TCRdb, not the original study. The sample table holds just under 900,000 distinct CDR3 sequences, of which more than 25% were seen once. The ten biggest clones cover roughly 17% of the sample.

The receptor was isolated from a woman older than 75 in good health. Rearrangement joined TRBV27 to TRBJ1-1, and the D gene may be TRBD1, 5 bases matching. The specimen sequenced was blood. The nucleotide sequence reads TGTGCCAGCAGTGTAAACAAAGGGGTCGGCACTGAAGCTTTCTTT. Translated, this gives CASSVNKGVGTEAFF.